These T cell receptor beta chains were read from a single sample in a study of blood T cell repertoires in COVID-19. Generated by immunoSEQ multiplex PCR, the TCRdb table keeps only in-frame clones and is missing some. Of about 250,000 clones in the sample, approximately 80% are singletons; the top ten hold about 8.9%. The sequenced sample consisted of peripheral blood. The origin of the receptors is a man older than 75 with acute or convalescent COVID-19. Each CDR3 is given with its conserved first and last residue. D genes are given only for firm matches. The listing skips clone size in some rows; elsewhere it reads once, few, many or a size class.

abundance	j_gene	v_gene	d_gene	CDR3nt	CDR3aa
NA	TRBJ2-3	TRBV24-1	TRBD2	TGTGCCACCAGAGCTAGCGGGGGTCGCCGGGATACGCAGTATTTT	CATRASGGRRDTQYF
once	TRBJ2-7	TRBV5-6	TRBD1	TGTGCCAGCAGCTTGAAGGACAGGGGGGTTATCTACGAGCAGTACTTC	CASSLKDRGVIYEQYF
NA	TRBJ1-1	TRBV4-1	TRBD1	TGCGCCAGCAGCCGATCTCGGACAGGCGACACTGAAGCTTTCTTT	CASSRSRTGDTEAFF
NA	TRBJ2-2	TRBV11-2	NA	TGTGCCAGCAGTTGGGGGCTGGGCACCGGGGAGCTGTTTTTT	CASSWGLGTGELFF
NA	TRBJ2-1	TRBV4-2	TRBD2	TGTGCCAGCAGCCAAGGGACTAGCGCCTACAATGAGCAGTTCTTC	CASSQGTSAYNEQFF
NA	TRBJ1-1	TRBV19	NA	TGTGCCAGTACCTCAAGAGTTGAACCCCGTTCCTTT	CASTSRVEPRSF
NA	TRBJ1-1	TRBV6-1	NA	TGTGCCAGCAGTGAAGGAAGGACTCTGTTGAACACTGAAGCTTTCTTT	CASSEGRTLLNTEAFF
NA	TRBJ1-5	TRBV6-2/TRBV6-3	NA	TGTGCCAGCAGCCCCCCGTCAAACAAATATAGCAATCAGCCCCAGCATTTT	CASSPPSNKYSNQPQHF
NA	TRBJ2-2	TRBV12-5	NA	TGTGCTAGTGCCCTCTCGGCGGGGAACACCGGGGAGCTGTTTTTT	CASALSAGNTGELFF
few	TRBJ2-2	TRBV5-4	NA	TGTGCCAGCAGCTTCCTCAGGGCGGACGGGGAGCTGTTTTTT	CASSFLRADGELFF
NA	TRBJ2-7	TRBV18	TRBD1	TGTGCCAGCTCACCACACCCGGGACAGGGGGACTACGAGCAGTACTTC	CASSPHPGQGDYEQYF
NA	TRBJ2-4	TRBV12-3/TRBV12-4	TRBD1	TGTGCCAGCAGTGACAGGGCTCCAAACATTCAGTACTTC	CASSDRAPNIQYF
NA	TRBJ1-5	TRBV6-5	TRBD1	TGTGCCAGCAGTTCGCGGACAGGGGGGGGCAATCAGCCCCAGCATTTT	CASSSRTGGGNQPQHF
few	TRBJ2-5	TRBV3-1/TRBV3-2	NA	TGTGCCAGCAGCCGAAAGGCCGGGGGTACGAAAGAGACCCAGTACTTC	CASSRKAGGTKETQYF
NA	TRBJ1-4	TRBV2	TRBD1	TGTGCCAGCAGTGAAGCGCTTGGGACAGGGGGTGAAAAACTGTTTTTT	CASSEALGTGGEKLFF
NA	TRBJ2-7	TRBV5-1	TRBD1	TGCGCCAGCAGCTTGACCTTAGGACAGGGTTCATACGAGCAGTACTTC	CASSLTLGQGSYEQYF
NA	TRBJ2-1	TRBV27	TRBD2	TGTGCCAGCAGTTTAAGGCTAGCGGGGACGGGGGAGCAGTTCTTC	CASSLRLAGTGEQFF
NA	TRBJ1-4	TRBV28	NA	TGTGCCAGCAGGTCGGGGACTAATGAAAAACTGTTTTTT	CASRSGTNEKLFF
once	TRBJ1-5	TRBV2	NA	TGTGCCAGCAGTGGGCGACAGATTAGCAATCAGCCCCAGCATTTT	CASSGRQISNQPQHF
NA	TRBJ2-7	TRBV18	NA	TGTGCCAGCTCACCACGGGACACGAACTACGAGCAGTACTTC	CASSPRDTNYEQYF
NA	TRBJ2-3	TRBV2	NA	TGTGCCAGCAGTGTCGAGGGCACTTACACAGATACGCAGTATTTT	CASSVEGTYTDTQYF
NA	TRBJ1-5	TRBV7-2	TRBD1	TGTGCCAGCAGCTTGGCGGGACAGGTCAATCAGCCCCAGCATTTT	CASSLAGQVNQPQHF
few	TRBJ1-2	TRBV6-2/TRBV6-3	TRBD1	TGTGCCAGCAGCCCTCTGGGACAGGGGGCTTTCTATGGCTACACCTTC	CASSPLGQGAFYGYTF
NA	TRBJ2-1	TRBV5-1	NA	TGCGCCAGCAGGGGAGCGGGCCACTCAAATGAGCAGTTCTTC	CASRGAGHSNEQFF
NA	TRBJ1-3	TRBV6-5	NA	TGTGCCAGCATATTGGACAGAAGTTCTGGAAACACCATATATTTT	CASILDRSSGNTIYF
NA	TRBJ2-7	TRBV5-6	TRBD2	TGTGCCAGCCGGGGGAGCGGCGGGGGTAGCTCCTACGAGCAGTACTTC	CASRGSGGGSSYEQYF
NA	TRBJ2-5	TRBV12-3/TRBV12-4	TRBD1	TGTGCCAGCAGTACAGGGGGGAAGCAGACCCAGTACTTC	CASSTGGKQTQYF
once	TRBJ1-6	TRBV28	NA	TGTGCCAGCAGTTTCGGGGGGAACTATAATTCACCCCTCCACTTT	CASSFGGNYNSPLHF
NA	TRBJ2-7	TRBV28	NA	TGTGCCAGCACGGACTCCAGCTCCTACGAGCAGTACTTC	CASTDSSSYEQYF
NA	TRBJ1-2	TRBV28	TRBD1	TGTGCCAGCAGCCCAGGGGGGATTTATGGCTACACCTTC	CASSPGGIYGYTF
NA	TRBJ1-4	TRBV18	NA	TGTGCCAGCTCCCGCAACGCTCTGCCCGAGCCTTTTAATGAAAAACTGTTTTTT	CASSRNALPEPFNEKLFF
once	TRBJ2-2	TRBV24-1	NA	TGTGCCACCAGTGATCCCGGGGGACCATTTACCGGGGAGCTGTTTTTT	CATSDPGGPFTGELFF
NA	TRBJ1-5	TRBV11-2	NA	TGTGCCAGCAGCATAAGGACATATAGCAATCAGCCCCAGCATTTT	CASSIRTYSNQPQHF
NA	TRBJ1-1	TRBV10-3	TRBD1	TGTGCCATCAGGGTACAGGGGTTCAACACTGAAGCTTTCTTT	CAIRVQGFNTEAFF
NA	TRBJ1-1	TRBV25-1	TRBD1	TGTGCCAGCGCCCCACAGGGGCGAAGGACTGAAGCTTTCTTT	CASAPQGRRTEAFF
NA	TRBJ1-1	TRBV30	TRBD1	TGTGCCTGGAGTCGGACAGGGTTTACTGAAGCTTTCTTT	CAWSRTGFTEAFF
NA	TRBJ2-3	TRBV19	NA	TGTGCCAGTAGTATAGATATTCTCACAGATACGCAGTATTTT	CASSIDILTDTQYF
NA	TRBJ1-5	TRBV2	NA	TGTGCCAGCAGTGAATGGACAGTTCGACAGCCCCAGCATTTT	CASSEWTVRQPQHF
NA	TRBJ2-2	TRBV5-1	TRBD2	TGCGCCAGCAGCTTGGAAGCGGGGGGCTCCGGCGGGGAGCTGTTTTTT	CASSLEAGGSGGELFF
NA	TRBJ1-1	TRBV19	NA	TGTGCCAGTAGCGACAGGCCGGGAACTGAAGCTTTCTTT	CASSDRPGTEAFF
once	TRBJ1-4	TRBV5-1	TRBD1	TGCGCCAGCAGCTTCGACAGGGGGCTTGAGACTAATGAAAAACTGTTTTTT	CASSFDRGLETNEKLFF
NA	TRBJ2-2	TRBV7-2	NA	TGTGCCAGCAGCTTGCGAGGTCCTCTGAACACCGGGGAGCTGTTTTTT	CASSLRGPLNTGELFF
NA	TRBJ1-3	TRBV30	TRBD1	TGTGCCTGGAGTGGTCCAGGGGGCCCTGGAAACACCATATATTTT	CAWSGPGGPGNTIYF
NA	TRBJ2-3	TRBV24-1	TRBD1	TGTGCCACCAGTGATACCGGACAGGGAGCGGATACGCAGTATTTT	CATSDTGQGADTQYF
NA	TRBJ2-1	TRBV18	TRBD1	TGTGCCAGCTCACCGGACAGGGAACAGTTCTTC	CASSPDREQFF
few	TRBJ1-2	TRBV7-9	NA	TGTGCCAGCAGCTTAGCGCGGCTGTCCAACTATGGCTACACCTTC	CASSLARLSNYGYTF
once	TRBJ1-1	TRBV30	NA	TGTGCCTGGCTGGTGTCTAGGGGCTCTCTGAGTCACACTGAAGCTTTCTTT	CAWLVSRGSLSHTEAFF
NA	TRBJ2-3	TRBV28	TRBD2	TGTGCCAGCAGTTTCGCGGGAGGGTTAAGGGATACGCAGTATTTT	CASSFAGGLRDTQYF
NA	TRBJ2-7	TRBV18	TRBD1	TGTGCCAGCTCCCCAGGCGGACAGGGGGGCAGCGAGCAGTACTTC	CASSPGGQGGSEQYF
once	TRBJ2-5	TRBV10-3	TRBD2	TGTGCCACCCGGACTAGCGGGAGCCTCTTTCTCGAGACCCAGTACTTC	CATRTSGSLFLETQYF
NA	TRBJ2-3	TRBV5-1	TRBD2	TGCGCCAGCAGCCGCGGGACTAGCCCAACAGATACGCAGTATTTT	CASSRGTSPTDTQYF
NA	TRBJ2-2	TRBV24-1	TRBD1	TGTGCCACCAGTGATTGGACAGGGGGCCGTTACACCGGGGAGCTGTTTTTT	CATSDWTGGRYTGELFF
few	TRBJ1-1	TRBV2	NA	TGTGCCAGCAGTGAAAAGGGGACAAACACTGAAGCTTTCTTT	CASSEKGTNTEAFF
NA	TRBJ2-5	TRBV4-1	TRBD2	TGCGCCAGCAGCCAAGATCGGCCTAGCGGGGGAACAGGGGAGACCCAGTACTTC	CASSQDRPSGGTGETQYF
NA	TRBJ1-3	TRBV5-1	NA	TGCGCCAGCAGCGGCCCAACAGGGACCTCTGGAAACACCATATATTTT	CASSGPTGTSGNTIYF